This TCR beta chain is from a study of blood T cell repertoires in COVID-19. Whole-study context: Recovered Cohort 3 donors showed two negative PCRs, clearance, or symptom resolution.

V gave up 0 bases and J gave up 5 bases; unmatched junction bases: 0. CDR1 and CDR2 (germline): LNHNV, YYDKDF (reference sequence). The CDR3 spans 15 residues. This clone was seen only once. Libraries were prepared by immunoSEQ multiplex PCR; TCRdb keeps only in-frame clonotypes and omits some of them. The repertoire holds roughly 210,000 clones, roughly 87% seen once, with 7.2% in the top ten. Enrolled through a virtual design, the participants were between about 18 and 89 years of age and came from about two dozen US areas. V usage is TRBV15 and J usage is TRBJ2-2, with TRBD2 matching 10 bases. Sequencing was done on a sample of PBMCs or T cells enriched from blood (not recorded which). The sequence was obtained from a man aged 30 to 39 in a cohort exposed to, infected with or recovered from COVID-19 (not recorded which). CDR3 region: CATSREAGGTGELFF. In nucleotides, the CDR3 is TGTGCCACCAGCAGAGAAGCGGGAGGGACCGGGGAGCTGTTTTTT.